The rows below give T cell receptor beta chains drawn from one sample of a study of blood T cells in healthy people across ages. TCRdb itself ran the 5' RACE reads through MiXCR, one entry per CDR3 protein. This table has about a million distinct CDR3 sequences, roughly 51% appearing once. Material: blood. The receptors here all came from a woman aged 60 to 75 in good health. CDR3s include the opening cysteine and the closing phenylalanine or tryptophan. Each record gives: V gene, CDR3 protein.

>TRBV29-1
CSVEDRGASGRALEAKNIQYF
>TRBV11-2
CASRRTGAPEQYF
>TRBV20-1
CSTAAGYEQYF
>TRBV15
CATSSARAGGWETQYF
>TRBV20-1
CSATLLAGGGNEQFF
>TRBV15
CATSRGTGATINYGYTF
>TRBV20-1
CSARGLVGSYEQYF
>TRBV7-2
CASSARQWETQYF
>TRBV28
CASSKNTFEQYF
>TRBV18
CASSPTSGFSEQFF
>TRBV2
CASSVVGGSGELFF
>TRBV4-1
CASSQDFREKTQYF
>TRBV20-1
CSARGGTGLFF
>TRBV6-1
CASSEASARAGYEQYF
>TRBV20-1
CSAGGTSGKLYEQYF
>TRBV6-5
CASSYSEADTQYF
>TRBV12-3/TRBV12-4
CASSGRVEGQETQYF
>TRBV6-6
CVSNRQRGDQPQHF
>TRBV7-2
CASSSYRGRLNEKLFF
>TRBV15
CATSTGQGGNIQYF
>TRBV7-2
CASSYLAGEVYEQYF
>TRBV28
CASSSGGTRPSAYEQFF
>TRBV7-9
CASSPVAEAYEQYF